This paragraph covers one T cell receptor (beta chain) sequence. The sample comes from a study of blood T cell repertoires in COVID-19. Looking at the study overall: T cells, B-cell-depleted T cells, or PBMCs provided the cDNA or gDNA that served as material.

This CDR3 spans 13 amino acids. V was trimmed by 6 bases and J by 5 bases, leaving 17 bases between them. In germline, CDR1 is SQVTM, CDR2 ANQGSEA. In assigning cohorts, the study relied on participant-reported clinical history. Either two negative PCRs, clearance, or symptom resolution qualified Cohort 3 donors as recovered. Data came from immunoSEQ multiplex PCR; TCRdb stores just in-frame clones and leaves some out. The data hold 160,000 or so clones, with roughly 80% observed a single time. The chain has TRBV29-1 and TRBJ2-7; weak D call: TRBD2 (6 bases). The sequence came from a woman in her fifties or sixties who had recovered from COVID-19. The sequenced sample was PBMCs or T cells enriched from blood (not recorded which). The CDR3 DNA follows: TGCAGCGTCGACACGTGGGGCGGGGACGAGCAGTACTTC. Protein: CSVDTWGGDEQYF.